These 10 T cell receptor beta chains were all obtained from the same sample, sequenced in a study of T cell changes during pregnancy in multiple sclerosis. Assay: immunoSEQ multiplex PCR; the TCRdb copy retains only in-frame clones and omits some. Of 100,000 or so clones detected, 85% to 95% appear once; the ten largest clones hold under 1.5%. Material: peripheral blood, obtained in the second trimester of pregnancy. The receptors were sampled from a female donor with multiple sclerosis, enrolled in a pregnancy study.

For this clone: Other DNA sequences in this sample translate to the same CDR3. The CDR3 region has the DNA TGCGCCAGCAGCTTGCAGGGGGGCAACACTGAAGCTTTCTTT. The encoded protein is CASSLQGGNTEAFF. This sequence joins TRBV5-1 and TRBJ1-1; TRBD1 aligns across 7 bases. Germline CDR1 SGHRS, CDR2 YFSETQ. The CDR3 totals 14 residues. Trimming at V came to 1 base and at J to 2 bases, leaving 2 bases not matched to a gene.

J is TRBJ2-7 and V is TRBV6-1, with 7 bases aligning to TRBD1. The V gene end was trimmed by 10 bases and the J gene end by 3 bases; junction bases not matched to a gene: 12. Per germline, CDR1 MNHNS and CDR2 SASEGT. CDR3 length: 14 residues. CDR3 nucleotides: TGTGCCACCACACCGACAGGGATCGACTACGAGCAGTACTTC. Protein sequence: CATTPTGIDYEQYF.

V is TRBV27 and J is TRBJ1-2; D remains unclear. Germline values: CDR1 MNHEY, CDR2 SMNVEV (reference sequence). The CDR3 loop spans 18 amino acids. The V gene lost 4 bases and the J gene lost 0 bases, with 21 bases spanning the gap. The CDR3 spells CASSSYPTQAASNYGYTF. CDR3 nucleotide sequence: TGTGCCAGCAGTTCTTATCCCACCCAGGCAGCCTCTAACTATGGCTACACCTTC.

J is TRBJ2-4 and V is TRBV6-6; a possible D gene is TRBD1 (8 bases). The V and J ends lost 6 bases and 8 bases respectively, with 14 bases between them. Per germline, CDR1 MNHNY and CDR2 SVGAGI (reference sequence). The CDR3 contains 13 residues. The CDR3 sequence is CASRPQGGYIQYF. The CDR3 DNA sequence: TGTGCCAGCAGACCACAGGGGGGGTACATTCAGTACTTC.

The rearrangement uses TRBV19 and TRBJ1-1; no clear D gene. Trimming removed 5 bases from V and 4 bases from J, with 17 bases in between. Germline assignment: CDR1 LNHDA and CDR2 SQIVND (reference sequence). This CDR3 has 15 residues. The CDR3 protein is CASSGTGWSGTEAFF. The CDR3 nucleotides are TGTGCCAGTAGTGGTACCGGATGGTCGGGCACTGAAGCTTTCTTT.

CDR3 amino acids: CASSRTGAIGELFF. The DNA of the CDR3 is TGTGCCAGCAGCAGGACAGGGGCGATCGGGGAGCTGTTTTTT. The rearrangement links TRBV2 to TRBJ2-2; 9 positions match TRBD1. The CDR3 runs 14 residues. In germline, CDR1 is SNHLY, CDR2 FYNNEI. Unmatched junction bases numbered 6, after V lost 6 bases and J lost 7 bases. The variable domain in full, with the rest retrieved from reference TRBV2 and TRBJ2-2, is EPEVTQTPSHQVTQMGQEVILRCVPISNHLYFYWYRQILGQKVEFLVSFYNNEISEKSEIFDDQFSVERPDGSNFTLKIRSTKLEDSAMYFCASSRTGAIGELFFGEGSRLTVL.

This chain connects TRBV18 to TRBJ2-3; D is unclear. The CDR3 has 16 residues. Between the trimmed V and J ends, which lost 0 bases and 0 bases, there was a span of 10 bases. From germline, CDR1 is KGHSH and CDR2 LQKENI. The CDR3 bases are TGTGCCAGCTCACCACCGAACAGAACTAGCACAGATACGCAGTATTTT. The encoded protein is CASSPPNRTSTDTQYF.

The gene calls are TRBV27 and TRBJ2-1; 9 bases are shared with TRBD1. Trimming removed 5 bases from V and 8 bases from J; junction bases left unmatched: 10. Germline V gene sequence: CDR1 MNHEY, CDR2 SMNVEV (reference sequence). The CDR3 sequence is 15 residues long. Here the CDR3 DNA reads TGTGCCAGCAGTGCAACCCGGGACAGGGTTCATGAGCAGTTCTTC. Translation gives CASSATRDRVHEQFF.

J is TRBJ2-4 and V is TRBV9, with 9 positions matching TRBD2. Germline CDR1 SGDLS, CDR2 YYNGEE. The CDR3 sequence is 14 residues long. After removal of 4 bases from V and 6 bases from J, the junction contained 5 bases not matched to a gene. CDR3 sequence (DNA): TGTGCCAGCAGCCCAGCTAGCGGGGTAAACATTCAGTACTTC. Translation: CASSPASGVNIQYF.

The chain employs TRBV4-1 and TRBJ1-4; weak D call: TRBD1 (5 bases). V was trimmed by 1 base and J by 8 bases, leaving 23 bases between them. This CDR3 has 18 residues. Germline CDR1 is MGHRA and CDR2 is YSYEKL. CDR3 amino acids: CASSQGSRAGLFGEKLFF. The CDR3 DNA sequence: TGCGCCAGCAGCCAAGGATCCAGGGCAGGGCTGTTTGGGGAAAAACTGTTTTTT.